The clone carrying this TCR beta chain was recorded once. As yet, its antigen is unknown. The data stem from a study of Ad26.COV2.S vaccination and SARS-CoV-2 variants. Study context: Donor was in the COV1001 Ad26.COV2.S trial arm. Once or twice, 56 days apart, Ad26.COV2.S was delivered intramuscularly.

Repertoires were generated with immunoSEQ multiplex PCR, while TCRdb's copy carries only in-frame clones and drops some. The sample carries 250,000 to 300,000 clones, 87% recorded once. The study's findings and limits: Spike-specific responses of CD8+ and CD4+ T cells were reported to display substantial breadth after vaccination.

Treatment specified: 15 to 20 received Ad26.COV2.S at low or high dose, single or two shots; about 5 received placebo; per-sample allocation not given. Day 63 after the first vaccine or placebo injection was the time point for sampling. Donation was by an adult aged 18-55 years who was in Boston. This sequence was found in a person between 18 and 60 years old who received the Ad26.COV2.S COVID-19 vaccine or a placebo. This sample comprised peripheral blood, obtained in a trial of Ad26.COV2.S vaccine versus placebo.

CDR3 sequence (DNA): TGCGCCAGCAGCCCCGGACCTCCAGCCAAAAACATTCAGTACTTC. Translation gives CASSPGPPAKNIQYF. The chain carries TRBV5-1 and TRBJ2-4; no reliable D call. Looked up from germline, CDR1 is SGHRS and CDR2 is YFSETQ. V was pared by 4 bases and J by 0 bases, with 11 bases between. This CDR3 contains 15 residues.